The rows below give T cell receptor beta chains drawn from one sample of a study of CD8 T cells in Susac syndrome. TCRdb itself ran the immunoSEQ multiplex PCR reads through MiXCR, one entry per CDR3 protein. Of tens of thousands of distinct CDR3 sequences in the sample, approximately 96% were seen once. The specimen sequenced was CD8+ T cells from PBMCs. These receptors were collected from a human donor with Susac syndrome. The CDR3 runs from the conserved cysteine through the conserved F or W. D genes are given only for firm matches. Clone size appears in some rows only: once, few, many, or a class for an expanded clone.

j_call	clone_size	d_call	v_call	cdr3_length	cdr3_nt	cdr3_aa
TRBJ1-1	NA	NA	TRBV29-1	13	TGCACCCGGTTAAGACTCTTGAACACTGAAGCTTTCTTT	CTRLRLLNTEAFF
TRBJ2-7	NA	NA	TRBV6-6	14	TGTGCCAGCAGTCCATCAGCGATCTCCTACGAGCAGTACTTC	CASSPSAISYEQYF
TRBJ1-1	NA	NA	TRBV6-4	13	TGTGCCAGCAGTGAAGCTACATACACTGAAGCTTTCTTT	CASSEATYTEAFF
TRBJ2-3	NA	TRBD1	TRBV6-5	12	TGTGCCAGCAGGCCCGACAGGGATCGGGAGTATTTT	CASRPDRDREYF
TRBJ2-6	NA	NA	TRBV15	16	TGTGCCACCAGCAGACGACCGAGGGCCGGGGCCAACGTCCTGACTTTC	CATSRRPRAGANVLTF
TRBJ2-3	NA	NA	TRBV11-3	17	TGTGCCAGCAGTTACAGGCCGGGGGGCCTCAGCACAGATACGCAGTATTTT	CASSYRPGGLSTDTQYF
TRBJ1-2	NA	NA	TRBV3-1	16	TGTGCCAGCAGCCAAGATCGATGGGGGGTGCCCTATGGCTACACCTTC	CASSQDRWGVPYGYTF
TRBJ2-6	NA	NA	TRBV6-4	15	TGTGCCAGCAGTGGTGGAGGGGCTGGGGCCAACGTCCTGACTTTC	CASSGGGAGANVLTF
TRBJ1-1	NA	NA	TRBV7-8	16	TGTGCCAGCAGCCCCCCCGGGGGGCTGTCGAACACTGAAGCTTTCTTT	CASSPPGGLSNTEAFF
TRBJ1-2	NA	NA	TRBV5-6	13	TGTGCCAGCAGCTCGGCGGTTAACTATGGCTACACCTTC	CASSSAVNYGYTF
TRBJ2-7	NA	TRBD1	TRBV7-6	15	TGTGCCAGCAGCTTCGGGACAGGCCTCTCCTACGAGCAGTACTTC	CASSFGTGLSYEQYF
TRBJ1-6	NA	TRBD1	TRBV6-5	15	TGTGCCAGCAGCCCAAATCAGGGGGAAAATTCACCCCTCCACTTT	CASSPNQGENSPLHF
TRBJ1-1	NA	TRBD1	TRBV5-4	16	TGTGCCAGCAGCCGACAGGGGGGGCACATGAACACTGAAGCTTTCTTT	CASSRQGGHMNTEAFF
TRBJ2-3	NA	NA	TRBV18	17	TGTGCCAGCTCACCTGACATCTGGGGGGGCGGCACAGATACGCAGTATTTT	CASSPDIWGGGTDTQYF
TRBJ1-5	NA	NA	TRBV6-1	17	TGTGCCAGCAGTGAAATTACCGTCCCTTATAGCAATCAGCCCCAGCATTTT	CASSEITVPYSNQPQHF
TRBJ1-1	NA	NA	TRBV4-3	14	TGCGCCAGCAGCCAAGTTCTCTTGGACACTGAAGCTTTCTTT	CASSQVLLDTEAFF
TRBJ2-1	NA	NA	TRBV30	11	TGTGCCTGGAGCCGGGGCGGTGAGCAGTTCTTC	CAWSRGGEQFF
TRBJ1-2	once	NA	TRBV12-5	14	TGTGCTAGTGGTTTCGTAGGGCAGGCCTATGGCTACACCTTC	CASGFVGQAYGYTF
TRBJ1-1	NA	NA	TRBV3-1	15	TGTGCCAGCAGCCAAGGGTCCTCGAGGGACACTGAAGCTTTCTTT	CASSQGSSRDTEAFF
TRBJ2-3	NA	NA	TRBV12-3/TRBV12-4	14	TGTGCCAGCAGCTTCCGGCCGGACACAGATACGCAGTATTTT	CASSFRPDTDTQYF
TRBJ2-5	NA	NA	TRBV19	13	TGTGCCAGTAGTTACGTCCCAAGGGAGACCCAGTACTTC	CASSYVPRETQYF
TRBJ1-1	NA	TRBD1	TRBV9	12	TGTGCCAGCAGCGGGGCACAGGGGGCGGCTTTCTTT	CASSGAQGAAFF
TRBJ2-2	once	TRBD1	TRBV6-2/TRBV6-3	14	TGTGCCAGCAGTCCCCGGGACAGTACCGGGGAGCTGTTTTTT	CASSPRDSTGELFF
TRBJ1-2	NA	NA	TRBV30	14	TGTGCCCAGGCAATGGGAGCTCAAAACTATGGCTACACCTTC	CAQAMGAQNYGYTF
TRBJ1-1	NA	NA	TRBV4-3	15	TGCGCCAGCAGCCAAGATCGAGGGAGGAACACTGAAGCTTTCTTT	CASSQDRGRNTEAFF
TRBJ2-5	NA	TRBD1	TRBV28	14	TGTGCCAGCTACGACAGGGGGAAGATAGAGACCCAGTACTTC	CASYDRGKIETQYF
TRBJ2-5	NA	TRBD2	TRBV29-1	14	TGCAGCGTTAAAGGACTAGCGGAGCAAGAGACCCAGTACTTC	CSVKGLAEQETQYF
TRBJ1-1	NA	TRBD1	TRBV29-1	13	TGCAGCGTTGGGACAGGGGGCAATATTGAAGCTTTCTTT	CSVGTGGNIEAFF
TRBJ2-7	NA	NA	TRBV6-6	15	TGTGCCAGCAGGACGCCTCGCTCGGGCTCCTACGAGCAGTACTTC	CASRTPRSGSYEQYF
TRBJ2-5	NA	TRBD2	TRBV4-3	17	TGCGCCAGCAGCCAAGAATTCGGACTAGCGGGCGGTGAGACCCAGTACTTC	CASSQEFGLAGGETQYF
TRBJ2-7	NA	NA	TRBV15	14	TGTGCCACCAGCAGGACAGTAACTTCCTACGAGCAGTACTTC	CATSRTVTSYEQYF
TRBJ2-3	NA	NA	TRBV27	14	TGTGCCAGCAGATCCCCAACGCAGGGAGATACGCAGTATTTT	CASRSPTQGDTQYF
TRBJ1-1	NA	NA	TRBV24-1	13	TGTGCCACCCAGGGACGGGGGAACACTGAAGCTTTCTTT	CATQGRGNTEAFF
TRBJ2-3	NA	NA	TRBV10-3	13	TGTGCCATCAGTGGCCTAGGAAGCGGTACGCAGTATTTT	CAISGLGSGTQYF
TRBJ1-1	NA	NA	TRBV12-3/TRBV12-4	14	TGTGCCAGCAGTTACAGAGCAGGGGTCGACGAAGCTTTCTTT	CASSYRAGVDEAFF
TRBJ1-2	NA	NA	TRBV4-3	15	TGCGCCAGCAGCCAATTCTCTTCAGATAACTATGGCTACACCTTC	CASSQFSSDNYGYTF
TRBJ2-3	once	TRBD2	TRBV28	14	TGTGGAGCGGGGGGGTCGACTAGCACAGATACGCAGTATTTT	CGAGGSTSTDTQYF
TRBJ1-1	NA	NA	TRBV12-5	15	TGTGCTAGTGGTCCCCTCGGAGGAGTGGGGACTGAAGCTTTCTTT	CASGPLGGVGTEAFF
TRBJ2-5	NA	TRBD2	TRBV7-2	13	TGTGCCAGCAGCTTTGGACTAGAAGAGACCCAGTACTTC	CASSFGLEETQYF
TRBJ2-1	NA	TRBD1	TRBV3-1	17	TGTGCCAGCAGCCAAGATCACCCCAGGGGGCGGAACAATGAGCAGTTCTTC	CASSQDHPRGRNNEQFF
TRBJ2-5	NA	NA	TRBV15	15	TGTGCCACCAGCAGAGTAGGGCGGGGCGCGGAGACCCAGTACTTC	CATSRVGRGAETQYF
TRBJ2-5	NA	NA	TRBV2	13	TGTGCCAGCAGAAACTTCCGACAAGAGACCCAGTACTTC	CASRNFRQETQYF
TRBJ1-2	NA	NA	TRBV29-1	13	TGCAGCGTTCCCCCCGGCAGGGGTGATGGCTACACCTTC	CSVPPGRGDGYTF
TRBJ1-5	NA	NA	TRBV24-1	13	TGTGCCACCAGGGACCGAGACAATCAGCCCCAGCATTTT	CATRDRDNQPQHF
TRBJ1-3	NA	NA	TRBV20-1	14	TGCAGTGCTCTTGAGGAGCGCACTGGAAACACCATATATTTT	CSALEERTGNTIYF
TRBJ2-2	NA	TRBD1	TRBV9	15	TGTGCCAGCAGCGAGGGACAGGCGAACACCGGGGAGCTGTTTTTT	CASSEGQANTGELFF
TRBJ2-1	NA	NA	TRBV30	12	TGTGCCTGGAGTGTAAATCGGAATGAGCAGTTCTTC	CAWSVNRNEQFF
TRBJ1-4	NA	NA	TRBV10-3	14	TGTGCCATCAGTGATGGGGGAGGCGGTGAAAAACTGTTTTTT	CAISDGGGGEKLFF
TRBJ2-7	once	TRBD1	TRBV7-9	16	TGTGCCAGCAGCTTCAGCTCCGGGACAGAGCCCTACGAGCAGTACTTC	CASSFSSGTEPYEQYF
TRBJ1-6	NA	TRBD1	TRBV6-5	16	TGTGCCAGCAGTCACGACAGGGTTTTGGCAAATTCACCCCTCCACTTT	CASSHDRVLANSPLHF
TRBJ2-1	NA	NA	TRBV5-4	14	TGTGCCAGCAGCTTGTTGACTCCCCAGGGTGAGCAGTTCTTC	CASSLLTPQGEQFF
TRBJ1-1	NA	TRBD1	TRBV20-1	15	TGCAGTGCTAGAGACCGCACAGGGGGCGGCACTGAAGCTTTCTTT	CSARDRTGGGTEAFF
TRBJ1-1	NA	NA	TRBV4-2	13	TGTGCCAGCAGCCAGGCAGGGAGAACTGAAGCTTTCTTT	CASSQAGRTEAFF
TRBJ2-5	NA	NA	TRBV4-3	13	TGCGCCAGCAGCCAAAATGGGAGAGAGACCCAGTACTTC	CASSQNGRETQYF
TRBJ2-7	NA	NA	TRBV27	13	TGTGCCAGCAGTTTACCCCACAGGGCCGAGCAGTACTTC	CASSLPHRAEQYF
TRBJ1-1	once	NA	TRBV30	14	TGTGCCTGGAGTTTGATCCAGGGGTCGCGTGAAGCTTTCTTT	CAWSLIQGSREAFF
TRBJ1-1	NA	TRBD1	TRBV19	13	TGTGCCAGTAGTCTCCGGACAGGGCCTGAAGCTTTCTTT	CASSLRTGPEAFF
TRBJ2-1	NA	TRBD2	TRBV20-1	11	TGCAGTGCTAGAGTGGGACTAGCGCAGTTCTTC	CSARVGLAQFF